The next 27 T cell receptor beta chains were all read from a single sample in a study of metastatic and nonmetastatic thyroid tumors (dated by TCRdb to 2018 to 2020). Libraries were made using PCR. TCRdb names Illumina HiSeq 4000 as the instrument used. The raw public reads went through TCRdb reprocessing: fastp at Q25, MiXCR clone calling, in-frame beta chains kept. For this sample the table gives around 59,000 clones, of which roughly 17% were detected only once. Roughly a tenth of the sample is in the top ten clones. No treatment had been received by any patient before thyroid surgery. Sequenced sample: blood. Source of these receptors: a male donor with papillary thyroid cancer or a benign thyroid nodule (not recorded which). Some clones in this sample may be carry-over from other donors' samples.

This clone was seen repeatedly, ten times or more. This rearrangement joins TRBV2 to TRBJ2-2; 9 bases are shared with TRBD1. Losses at the gene ends were 11 bases for V and 5 bases for J; bases not matched to a gene: 12. The CDR3 length is 15 residues. Germline V CDR1 and CDR2: SNHLY, FYNNEI. In DNA form, the CDR3 reads TGTGCCGGTAAACAGGGGGCGCGTCATACCGGGGAGCTGTTTTTT. The encoded protein is CAGKQGARHTGELFF.

A note on this clone: A much more abundant neighbour one base away suggests this may be a read error. The gene calls are TRBV12-3 or TRBV12-4 and TRBJ2-5, with D possibly being TRBD1 (6 bases). The CDR3 is 15 residues long. Trimming stripped 6 bases from V and 1 base from J, with 15 bases between. The CDR3 loop is CASSDGAGVQETQYF. Written as DNA, the CDR3 is TGTGCCAGCAGCGACGGGGCAGGGGTCCAAGAGACCCAGTACTTC.

This rearrangement joins TRBV20-1 to TRBJ2-2; a possible D gene is TRBD2 (7 bases). The CDR3 extends over 14 amino acids. V was pared by 8 bases and J by 2 bases, with 15 bases between. Germline V gives CDR1 DFQATT, CDR2 SNEGSKA (reference sequence). CDR3 in amino acids: CSSPGGPNTGELFF. CDR3 DNA sequence: TGCAGTTCCCCGGGGGGCCCTAACACCGGGGAGCTGTTTTTT.

This clone was recorded many times. The V and J genes are TRBV20-1 and TRBJ2-5; D gene unclear. The CDR3 has 10 residues. Germline V gene data show CDR1 as DFQATT and CDR2 as SNEGSKA (reference sequence). V lost 6 bases and J 5 bases, leaving 7 bases between the germline ends. CDR3: CSARRETQYF. CDR3 sequence (DNA): TGCAGTGCACGCCGGGAGACCCAGTACTTC.

Ten or more counts support this clone. The chain is built from TRBV20-1 and TRBJ2-5, with TRBD1 identical over 9 bases. Germline V gene sequence: CDR1 DFQATT, CDR2 SNEGSKA (reference sequence). With V trimmed by 6 bases and J by 5 bases, 10 bases remained unmatched. There are 14 residues in the CDR3. CDR3 DNA: TGCAGTGCAGCCGCGGGACAGGGTACGGAGACCCAGTACTTC. Translated, it gives CSAAAGQGTETQYF.

This clone was found a few times. The rearrangement joins TRBV2 to TRBJ1-5; maybe TRBD1 (5 bases). V was pared by 2 bases and J by 7 bases, with 12 bases between. This CDR3 has 14 residues. The germline V gene has CDR1 SNHLY and CDR2 FYNNEI. CDR3 amino acids: CASSEQGRNQPQHF. As DNA, the CDR3 is TGTGCCAGCAGTGAACAGGGTAGGAACCAGCCCCAGCATTTT. Complete variable domain (other parts from reference TRBV2 and TRBJ1-5): EPEVTQTPSHQVTQMGQEVILRCVPISNHLYFYWYRQILGQKVEFLVSFYNNEISEKSEIFDDQFSVERPDGSNFTLKIRSTKLEDSAMYFCASSEQGRNQPQHFGDGTRLSIL.

A word on this clone: The junction departs from germline at one end; a sequencing error may be responsible. V and J are TRBV4-2 and TRBJ2-3, with TRBD1 matching 7 bases. This CDR3 is built from 17 residues. The germline V gene encodes CDR1 LGHNA and CDR2 YNFKEQ. The DNA for the CDR3 is TGTGCCAGCAGCGCCGGGGTGGACAGGTTGGGGGCAGATACGCATTATTTT. Translated, it gives CASSAGVDRLGADTHYF.

At least ten counts were recorded for this clone. This chain joins TRBV6-2 or TRBV6-3 and TRBJ1-6; D not resolved. Germline CDR1 MNHEY, CDR2 SVGEGT. Trimming cost V 8 bases and J 5 bases, with 10 bases left between them. The CDR3 runs to 13 residues. CDR3: CASGRTDNSPLHF. In nucleotides, the CDR3 is TGTGCCAGCGGGAGAACGGATAATTCACCCCTCCACTTT.

This clone was seen at least ten times. The V gene is TRBV9, the J gene TRBJ2-1, with D possibly being TRBD2 (5 bases). Between the trimmed V and J ends, which lost 1 base and 6 bases, there was a span of 14 bases. The CDR3 consists of 15 residues. Looked up from germline, CDR1 is SGDLS and CDR2 is YYNGEE. The CDR3 is CASSVSGGSGNEQFF. CDR3 coding DNA: TGTGCCAGCAGCGTATCAGGTGGGAGTGGCAATGAGCAGTTCTTC.

Ten or more counts support this clone. J is TRBJ2-7 and V is TRBV18; D possibly corresponds to TRBD2 (6 bases). V lost 6 bases and J lost 0, with 15 bases in between. Per the germline V gene, CDR1 is KGHSH and CDR2 is LQKENI. CDR3 length: 15 amino acids. The CDR3 DNA reads as TGTGCCAGCTCTGGGGAGGAAGGCAGCTCCTACGAGCAGTACGTC. Translation: CASSGEEGSSYEQYV.

Remarks on this clone: Possible read error: a much larger clone is one base away. The genes are TRBV10-3 and TRBJ2-3; D call uncertain. This CDR3 is built from 14 residues. CDR1 and CDR2 from the germline V gene are ENHRY and SYGVKD. V shed 6 bases and J shed 4 bases, with 14 bases lying between them. The CDR3 region is CAISRYLNSDTQYF. Written as DNA, the CDR3 is TGTGCCATCAGCCGGTATCTCAACTCAGATACGCAGTATTTT.

This clone was counted a few times. A read error may be the cause here, since a much bigger clone is one base away. The rearrangement links TRBV29-1 to TRBJ2-5, with 8 bases fitting TRBD2. CDR3 size: 14 residues. V lost 7 bases, J lost 5 bases, and 12 bases stayed unmatched. CDR1 and CDR2 from the germline V gene are SQVTM and ANQGSEA. The CDR3 reads CSAGTRGGAETQYF. The DNA of the CDR3 is TGCAGCGCCGGGACTAGAGGGGGGGCGGAGACCCAGTACTTC.

This clone was recorded only once. This sequence joins TRBV19 and TRBJ2-3; D is perhaps TRBD2 (5 bases). V was pared by 5 bases and J by 4 bases, with 22 bases between. The CDR3 is 17 residues long. Germline V CDR1 and CDR2: LNHDA, SQIVND (reference sequence). The CDR3 sequence is CASSQGRAGVSADTQYF. As DNA, the CDR3 is TGTGCCAGTAGTCAAGGGAGAGCTGGAGTTTCCGCAGATACGCAGTATTTT.

For this clone: Sequence at one end of the junction differs from germline and may be a read error. The chain has TRBV9 and TRBJ2-3, with D possibly being TRBD2 (6 bases). This CDR3 is 14 amino acids long. The germline CDR1 and CDR2 sequences are SGDLS and YYNGEE. The CDR3 region is CASIVWGVLDTQYF. The CDR3 DNA reads as TGTGCCAGCATCGTATGGGGGGTCTTGGATACGCAGTATTTT. Variable domain in full (rest from reference TRBV9 and TRBJ2-3): DSGVTQTPKHLITATGQRVTLRCSPRSGDLSVYWYQQSLDQGLQFLIQYYNGEERAKGNILERFSAQQFPDLHSELNLSSLELGDSALYFCASIVWGVLDTQYFGPGTRLTVL.

This clone was detected ten times or more. J is TRBJ1-2 and V is TRBV20-1; TRBD1 aligns across 7 bases. The germline V gene encodes CDR1 DFQATT and CDR2 SNEGSKA (reference sequence). The CDR3 is made up of 17 amino acids. Trimming cost V 1 base and J 0 bases; bases outside gene matches: 11. CDR3 sequence: CSARVPRTGAANYGYTF. The CDR3 nucleotides read TGCAGTGCTAGAGTCCCCCGGACAGGCGCCGCTAACTATGGCTACACCTTC.

This clone has a count of ten or more. The chain employs TRBV6-1 and TRBJ2-3, with 14 nucleotides matching TRBD2. Germline trimming cut 2 bases from V and 4 bases from J; bases unmatched to any gene: 5. The CDR3 contains 17 residues. Germline CDR1 MNHNS, CDR2 SASEGT. The CDR3 bases are TGTGCCAGCAGTGAATGGGGACTAGCGGGAGAACCAGATACGCAGTATTTT. Protein: CASSEWGLAGEPDTQYF.

This clone was picked up many times. J is TRBJ1-1 and V is TRBV2, with a tentative D call TRBD1 (6 bases). Germline V lookup: CDR1 SNHLY, CDR2 FYNNEI. Between the trimmed V and J ends, which lost 0 bases and 1 base, there was a span of 15 bases. The CDR3 is made up of 17 amino acids. CDR3 sequence: CASSEAGASTGNTEAFF. The CDR3 DNA reads as TGTGCCAGCAGTGAAGCTGGCGCCTCGACAGGGAACACTGAAGCTTTCTTT.

This clone was seen a handful of times. V and J are TRBV28 and TRBJ2-7; TRBD1 matches 10 bases. J lost 6 bases, V lost 8 bases, and 4 bases had no gene match. The CDR3 contains 12 residues. The V gene's germline CDR1 is MDHEN and CDR2 SYDVKM. The CDR3, as DNA: TGTGCCAGCGGGACAGGGGTGGGCGAGCAGTACTTC. This codes for CASGTGVGEQYF.

This clone was recorded a few times. A read error may be the cause here, since a much bigger clone is one base away. Additional DNA sequences in this sample encode the identical CDR3. The V and J genes are TRBV28 and TRBJ2-1; 12 positions agree with TRBD2. The CDR3 length is 15 residues. CDR1 and CDR2 from the germline V gene are MDHEN and SYDVKM. The V segment lost 7 bases and the J segment 6 bases; nucleotides outside the gene matches: 7. CDR3 residues: CASTATSGGGNEQFF. For the CDR3, the DNA is TGTGCCAGCACAGCGACTAGCGGGGGCGGCAATGAGCAGTTCTTC. Drawing the rest from reference TRBV28 and TRBJ2-1, the complete variable domain is DVKVTQSSRYLVKRTGEKVFLECVQDMDHENMFWYRQDPGLGLRLIYFSYDVKMKEKGDIPEGYSVSREKKERFSLILESASTNQTSMYLCASTATSGGGNEQFFGPGTRLTVL.

The chain combines TRBV5-1 with TRBJ2-3; the match to TRBD2 covers 8 bases. CDR3 length: 16 residues. Per the germline V gene, CDR1 is SGHRS and CDR2 is YFSETQ. Losses at the gene ends were 2 bases for V and 3 bases for J; bases not matched to a gene: 8. Here the CDR3 DNA reads TGCGCCAGCAGCTTAGCGGAGACTAGCGAAACAGATACGCAGTATTTT. It codes for CASSLAETSETDTQYF.

As for this clone: This sequence may be a read error, since a much larger clone differs from it by one base. Different DNA sequences within this sample yield the same CDR3. V and J are TRBV14 and TRBJ2-7; no firm D call. The germline CDR1 and CDR2 sequences are SGHDN and FVKESK. The CDR3 has 13 amino acids. The V gene lost 3 bases and the J gene lost 5 bases, with 11 bases spanning the gap. Here the CDR3 DNA reads TGTGCCAGCAGCCAGGAAGAGCGCCACGAGCAGTACTTC. Amino acid sequence: CASSQEERHEQYF. The full variable domain, in which reference TRBV14 and TRBJ2-7 provide the parts outside the CDR3, is EAGVTQFPSHSVIEKGQTVTLRCDPISGHDNLYWYRRVMGKEIKFLLHFVKESKQDESGMPNNRFLAERTGGTYSTLKVQPAELEDSGVYFCASSQEERHEQYFGPGTRLTVT.

This clone was counted at least ten times. J is TRBJ2-1 and V is TRBV29-1; D gene ambiguous. V lost 7 bases and J lost 3, with 22 bases in between. The CDR3 is 16 amino acids. CDR1 is SQVTM, CDR2 ANQGSEA, per germline. The CDR3: CSAEGRLGARYNEQFF. The CDR3, as DNA: TGCAGCGCCGAAGGCCGGCTCGGAGCTCGCTACAATGAGCAGTTCTTC.

This clone was detected many times. This chain links TRBV24-1 with TRBJ2-5, with D possibly matching TRBD1 (6 bases). The CDR3 covers 14 residues. The V gene lost 4 bases and the J gene lost 1 base, with 9 bases spanning the gap. From germline, CDR1 is KGHDR and CDR2 SFDVKD. The CDR3 reads CATSERGGQETQYF. CDR3 DNA: TGTGCCACCAGTGAACGAGGGGGCCAAGAGACCCAGTACTTC.

The chain combines TRBV7-2 with TRBJ2-5; D unclear. The CDR3 runs 11 residues. Germline V gene lookup returns CDR1 SGHTA and CDR2 FQGNSA. Trimming took 4 bases from V and 9 from J, leaving 9 bases between them. The CDR3 sequence is CASSSGRAQYF. The CDR3 DNA reads as TGTGCCAGCAGCTCCGGTCGGGCCCAGTACTTC.

This clone was detected ten times or more. The chain is built from TRBV20-1 and TRBJ2-1; 7 positions agree with TRBD2. CDR1 is DFQATT, CDR2 SNEGSKA, per germline (reference sequence). J gave up 1 base and V 5 bases, and 11 bases lay outside the gene matches. The CDR3 is 16 residues long. The CDR3 spells CSASSGEGNSYNEQFF. The CDR3 DNA follows: TGCAGTGCTTCCAGCGGGGAGGGCAATTCCTACAATGAGCAGTTCTTC.

The chain carries TRBV7-6 and TRBJ2-2; D not resolved. Germline V CDR1 and CDR2: SGHVS, FNYEAQ. This CDR3 region has 14 residues. The ends were cut back, 1 base at V and 0 bases at J, with 3 bases in the middle. For the CDR3, the DNA is TGTGCCAGCAGCTTAGTCCCGAACACCGGGGAGCTGTTTTTT. This translates into CASSLVPNTGELFF. Based on the CDR3 plus reference TRBV7-6 and TRBJ2-2, the full variable domain is GAGVSQSPRYKVTKRGQDVALRCDPISGHVSLYWYRQALGQGPEFLTYFNYEAQQDKSGLPNDRFSAERPEGSISTLTIQRTEQRDSAMYRCASSLVPNTGELFFGEGSRLTVL.

This clone was detected a few times. CDR3 in amino acids: CASSERDTYEQYF. Here the CDR3 DNA reads TGTGCCAGCAGTGAGCGGGACACCTACGAGCAGTACTTC. The chain employs TRBV2 and TRBJ2-7, with D perhaps given as TRBD1 or TRBD2 (6 bases each). This CDR3 region has 13 residues. V gave up 3 bases and J gave up 2 bases, with 8 bases separating them. From germline, CDR1 is SNHLY and CDR2 FYNNEI.